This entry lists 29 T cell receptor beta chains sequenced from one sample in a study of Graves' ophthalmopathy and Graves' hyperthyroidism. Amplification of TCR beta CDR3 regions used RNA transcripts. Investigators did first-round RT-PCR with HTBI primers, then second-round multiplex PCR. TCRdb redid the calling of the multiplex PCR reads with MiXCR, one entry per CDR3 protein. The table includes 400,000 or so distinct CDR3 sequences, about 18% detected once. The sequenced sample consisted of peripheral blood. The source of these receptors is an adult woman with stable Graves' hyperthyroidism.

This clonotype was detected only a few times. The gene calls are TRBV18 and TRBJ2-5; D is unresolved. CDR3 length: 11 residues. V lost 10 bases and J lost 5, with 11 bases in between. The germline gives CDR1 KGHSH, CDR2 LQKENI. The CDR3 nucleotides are TGTGCCAACAAAGTGGGGGAGACCCAGTACTTC. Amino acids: CANKVGETQYF.

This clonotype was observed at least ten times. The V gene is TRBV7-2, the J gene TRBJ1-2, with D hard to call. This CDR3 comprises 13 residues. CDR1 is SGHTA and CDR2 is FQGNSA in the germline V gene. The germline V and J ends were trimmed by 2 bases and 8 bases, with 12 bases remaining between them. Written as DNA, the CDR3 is TGTGCCAGCAGCTTAACGGGTTTGGTAGGCTACACCTTC. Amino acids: CASSLTGLVGYTF. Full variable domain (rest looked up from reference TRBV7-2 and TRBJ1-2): GAGVSQSPSNKVTEKGKDVELRCDPISGHTALYWYRQSLGQGLEFLIYFQGNSAPDKSGLPSDRFSAERTGGSVSTLTIQRTQQEDSAVYLCASSLTGLVGYTFGSGTRLTVV.

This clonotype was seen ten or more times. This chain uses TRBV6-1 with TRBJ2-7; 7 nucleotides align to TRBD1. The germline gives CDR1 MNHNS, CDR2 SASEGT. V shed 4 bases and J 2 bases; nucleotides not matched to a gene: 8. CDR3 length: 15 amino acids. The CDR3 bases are TGTGCCAGCAGTGCCCCGGGACAGAGAACCTACGAGCAGTACTTC. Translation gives CASSAPGQRTYEQYF.

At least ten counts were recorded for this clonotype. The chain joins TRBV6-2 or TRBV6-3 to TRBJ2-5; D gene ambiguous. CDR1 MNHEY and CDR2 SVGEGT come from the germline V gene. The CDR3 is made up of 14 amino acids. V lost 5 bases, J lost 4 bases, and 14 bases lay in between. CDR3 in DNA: TGTGCCAGCAGTCCCGACACGGTGGGAGAGACCCAGTACTTC. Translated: CASSPDTVGETQYF.

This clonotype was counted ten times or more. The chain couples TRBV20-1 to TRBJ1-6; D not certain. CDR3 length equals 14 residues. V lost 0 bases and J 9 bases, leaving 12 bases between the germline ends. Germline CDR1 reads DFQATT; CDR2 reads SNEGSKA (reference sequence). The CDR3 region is CSARDLGFSSPLHF. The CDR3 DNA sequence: TGCAGTGCTAGAGATCTGGGATTTAGTTCACCCCTCCACTTT.

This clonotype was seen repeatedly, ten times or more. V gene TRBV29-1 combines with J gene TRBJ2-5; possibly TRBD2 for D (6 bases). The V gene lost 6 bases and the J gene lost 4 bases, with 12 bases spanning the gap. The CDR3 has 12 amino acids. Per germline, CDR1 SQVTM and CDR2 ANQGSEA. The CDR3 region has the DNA TGCAGCGTCGGAGGGGTGAGAGAGACCCAGTACTTC. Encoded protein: CSVGGVRETQYF. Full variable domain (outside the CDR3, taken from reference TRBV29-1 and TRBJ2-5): SAVISQKPSRDICQRGTSLTIQCQVDSQVTMMFWYRQQPGQSLTLIATANQGSEATYESGFVIDKFPISRPNLTFSTLTVSNMSPEDSSIYLCSVGGVRETQYFGPGTRLLVL.

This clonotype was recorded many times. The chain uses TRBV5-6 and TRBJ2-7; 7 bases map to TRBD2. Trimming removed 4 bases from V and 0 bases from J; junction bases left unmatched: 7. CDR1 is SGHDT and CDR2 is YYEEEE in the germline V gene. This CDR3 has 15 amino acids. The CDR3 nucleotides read TGTGCCAGCAGCCCAGTGGGGGGGAGCTCCTACGAGCAGTACTTC. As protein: CASSPVGGSSYEQYF.

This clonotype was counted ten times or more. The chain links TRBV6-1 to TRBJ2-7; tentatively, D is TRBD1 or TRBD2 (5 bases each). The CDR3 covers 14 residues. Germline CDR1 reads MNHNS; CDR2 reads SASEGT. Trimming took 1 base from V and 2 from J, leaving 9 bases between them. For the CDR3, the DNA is TGTGCCAGCAGTGAAGAGATGGGACCCTACGAGCAGTACTTC. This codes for CASSEEMGPYEQYF.

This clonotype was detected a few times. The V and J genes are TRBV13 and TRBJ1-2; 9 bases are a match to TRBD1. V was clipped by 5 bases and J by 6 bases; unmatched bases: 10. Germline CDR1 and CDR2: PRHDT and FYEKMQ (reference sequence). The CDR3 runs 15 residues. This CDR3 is CASSRGQGRSDGYTF. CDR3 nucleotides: TGTGCCAGCAGCCGGGGACAGGGTCGGTCGGATGGCTACACCTTC. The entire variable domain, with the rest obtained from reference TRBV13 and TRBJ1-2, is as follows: AAGVIQSPRHLIKEKRETATLKCYPIPRHDTVYWYQQGPGQDPQFLISFYEKMQSDKGSIPDRFSAQQFSDYHSELNMSSLELGDSALYFCASSRGQGRSDGYTFGSGTRLTVV.

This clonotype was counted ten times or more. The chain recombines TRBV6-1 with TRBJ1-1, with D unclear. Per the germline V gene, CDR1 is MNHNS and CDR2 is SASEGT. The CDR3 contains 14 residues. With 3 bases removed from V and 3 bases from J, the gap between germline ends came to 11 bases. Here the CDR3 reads CASSDGRLYTEAFF. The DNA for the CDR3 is TGTGCCAGCAGTGATGGACGTTTATACACTGAAGCTTTCTTT.

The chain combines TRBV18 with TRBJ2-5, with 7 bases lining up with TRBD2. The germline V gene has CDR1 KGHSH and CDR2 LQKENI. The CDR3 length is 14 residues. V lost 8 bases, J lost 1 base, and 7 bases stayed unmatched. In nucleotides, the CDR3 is TGTGCCAGCACGGCTAGCGGACTCCAAGAGACCCAGTACTTC. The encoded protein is CASTASGLQETQYF.

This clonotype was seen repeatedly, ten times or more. CDR3: CATSRDRAGVYGYTF. The CDR3 coding sequence is TGTGCCACCAGCAGAGATCGGGCAGGAGTCTATGGCTACACCTTC. The rearrangement uses TRBV15 and TRBJ1-2; D unclear. This CDR3 is 15 amino acids long. The V and J ends lost 0 bases and 4 bases respectively, with 12 bases between them. Germline-derived CDR1 and CDR2 are LNHNV and YYDKDF (reference sequence).

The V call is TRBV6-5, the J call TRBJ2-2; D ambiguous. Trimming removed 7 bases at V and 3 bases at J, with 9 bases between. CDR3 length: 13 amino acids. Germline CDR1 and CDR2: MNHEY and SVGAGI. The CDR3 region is CASKPTYTGELFF. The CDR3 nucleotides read TGTGCCAGCAAGCCAACCTACACCGGGGAGCTGTTTTTT.

CDR3 coding DNA: TGTGCCAGCAGCCACCGGCGCGCGGGTGAGAATGAGCAGTACTTC. It yields the protein CASSHRRAGENEQYF. The chain employs TRBV7-9 and TRBJ2-7; the D gene is possibly TRBD2 (5 bases). This CDR3 spans 15 amino acids. Trimming removed 5 bases at V and 7 bases at J, with 21 bases between. The V gene's germline CDR1 is SEHNR and CDR2 FQNEAQ (reference sequence). The full variable domain, with the rest looked up from reference TRBV7-9 and TRBJ2-7, is DTGVSQNPRHKITKRGQNVTFRCDPISEHNRLYWYRQTLGQGPEFLTYFQNEAQLEKSRLLSDRFSAERPKGSFSTLEIQRTEQGDSAMYLCASSHRRAGENEQYFGPGTRLTVT.

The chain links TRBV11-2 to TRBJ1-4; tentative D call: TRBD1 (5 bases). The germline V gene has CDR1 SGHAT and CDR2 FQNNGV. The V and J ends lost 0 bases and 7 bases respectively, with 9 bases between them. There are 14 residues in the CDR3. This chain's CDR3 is CASSLDQGSEKLFF. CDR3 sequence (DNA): TGTGCCAGCAGCTTAGATCAGGGTAGTGAAAAACTGTTTTTT.

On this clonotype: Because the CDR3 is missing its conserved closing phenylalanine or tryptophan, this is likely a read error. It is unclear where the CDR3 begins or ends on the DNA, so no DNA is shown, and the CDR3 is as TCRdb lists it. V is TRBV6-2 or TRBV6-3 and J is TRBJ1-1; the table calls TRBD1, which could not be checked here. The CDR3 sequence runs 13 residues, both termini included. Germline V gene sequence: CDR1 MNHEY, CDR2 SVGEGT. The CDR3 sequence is CASSNTGRTEACL.

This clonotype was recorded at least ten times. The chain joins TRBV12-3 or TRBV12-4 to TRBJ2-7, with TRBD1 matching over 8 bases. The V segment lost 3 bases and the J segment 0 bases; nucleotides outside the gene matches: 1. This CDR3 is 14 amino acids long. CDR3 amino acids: CASSLTGDSYEQYF. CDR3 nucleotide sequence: TGTGCCAGCAGTTTGACAGGGGACTCCTACGAGCAGTACTTC.

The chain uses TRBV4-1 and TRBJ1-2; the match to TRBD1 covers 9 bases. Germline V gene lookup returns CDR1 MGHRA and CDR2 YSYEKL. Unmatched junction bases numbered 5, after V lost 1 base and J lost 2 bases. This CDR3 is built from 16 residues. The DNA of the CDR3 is TGCGCCAGCAGCCAAGCTGGACAGGGGTTAAACTATGGCTACACCTTC. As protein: CASSQAGQGLNYGYTF.

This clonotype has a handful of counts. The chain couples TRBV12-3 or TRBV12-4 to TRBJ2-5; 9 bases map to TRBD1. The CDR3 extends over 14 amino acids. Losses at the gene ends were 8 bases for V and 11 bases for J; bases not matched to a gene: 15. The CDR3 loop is CASREGGQGPVQYF. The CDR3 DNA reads TGTGCCAGCCGAGAGGGCGGACAGGGGCCCGTACAGTACTTC.

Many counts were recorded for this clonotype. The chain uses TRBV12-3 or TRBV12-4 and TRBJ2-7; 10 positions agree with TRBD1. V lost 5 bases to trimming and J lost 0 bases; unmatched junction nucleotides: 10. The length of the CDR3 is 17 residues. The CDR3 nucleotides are TGTGCCAGCAGTAAAAGGCCGGGACAGGGGACCTCCTACGAGCAGTACTTC. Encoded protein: CASSKRPGQGTSYEQYF.

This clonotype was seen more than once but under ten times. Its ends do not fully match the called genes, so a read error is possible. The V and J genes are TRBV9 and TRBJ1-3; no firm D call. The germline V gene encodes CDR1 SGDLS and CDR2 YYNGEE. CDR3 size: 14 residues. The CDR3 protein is CASSVEGSGNTVYF. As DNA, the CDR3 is TGTGCCAGCAGCGTAGAGGGCTCTGGAAACACCGTATATTTT.

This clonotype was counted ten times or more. CDR3: CASMPEDNQPQHF. The DNA of the CDR3 is TGTGCCAGCATGCCAGAAGACAATCAGCCCCAGCATTTT. V usage is TRBV7-9 and J usage is TRBJ1-5, with D hard to call. The germline V and J ends were trimmed by 7 bases and 3 bases, with 10 bases remaining between them. Looked up from germline, CDR1 is SEHNR and CDR2 is FQNEAQ (reference sequence). CDR3 length: 13 residues. Full variable domain (outside the CDR3, taken from reference TRBV7-9 and TRBJ1-5): DTGVSQNPRHKITKRGQNVTFRCDPISEHNRLYWYRQTLGQGPEFLTYFQNEAQLEKSRLLSDRFSAERPKGSFSTLEIQRTEQGDSAMYLCASMPEDNQPQHFGDGTRLSIL.

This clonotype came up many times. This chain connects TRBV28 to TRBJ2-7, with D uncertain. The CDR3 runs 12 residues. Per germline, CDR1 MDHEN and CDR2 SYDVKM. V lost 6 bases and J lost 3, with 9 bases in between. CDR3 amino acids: CASRDLNYEQYF. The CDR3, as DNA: TGTGCCAGCAGGGATCTGAACTACGAGCAGTACTTC.

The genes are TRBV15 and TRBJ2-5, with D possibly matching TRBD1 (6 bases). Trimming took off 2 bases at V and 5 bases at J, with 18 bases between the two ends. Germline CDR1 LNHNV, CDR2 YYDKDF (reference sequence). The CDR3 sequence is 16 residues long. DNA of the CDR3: TGTGCCACCAGCAGAACCCTATCAGGGGCCAGGGAGACCCAGTACTTC. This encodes CATSRTLSGARETQYF.

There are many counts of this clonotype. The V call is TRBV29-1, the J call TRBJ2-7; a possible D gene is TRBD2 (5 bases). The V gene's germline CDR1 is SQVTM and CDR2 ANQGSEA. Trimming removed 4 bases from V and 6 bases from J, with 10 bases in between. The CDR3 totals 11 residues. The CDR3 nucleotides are TGCAGCGTTGCTCACACTAGCGAGCAGTACTTC. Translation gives CSVAHTSEQYF.

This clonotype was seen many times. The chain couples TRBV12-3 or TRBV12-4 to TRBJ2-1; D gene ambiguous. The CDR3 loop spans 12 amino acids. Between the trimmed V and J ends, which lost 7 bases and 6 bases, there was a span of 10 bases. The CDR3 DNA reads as TGTGCCAGCACCAGTTTCCTCAATGAGCAGTTCTTC. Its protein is CASTSFLNEQFF.

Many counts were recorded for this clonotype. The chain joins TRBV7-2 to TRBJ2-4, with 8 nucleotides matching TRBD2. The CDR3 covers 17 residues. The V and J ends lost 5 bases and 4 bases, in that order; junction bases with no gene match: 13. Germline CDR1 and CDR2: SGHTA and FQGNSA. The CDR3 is CASSPAGGVAGKNIQYF. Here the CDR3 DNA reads TGTGCCAGCAGCCCAGCCGGGGGTGTAGCGGGAAAAAACATTCAGTACTTC.

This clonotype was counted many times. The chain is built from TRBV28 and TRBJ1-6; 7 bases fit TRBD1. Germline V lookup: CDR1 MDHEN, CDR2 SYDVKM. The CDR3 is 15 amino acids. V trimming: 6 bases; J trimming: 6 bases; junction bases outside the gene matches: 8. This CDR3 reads CASSRQGPTNSPLHF. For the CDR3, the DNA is TGTGCCAGCAGCCGACAGGGACCGACTAATTCACCCCTCCACTTT.

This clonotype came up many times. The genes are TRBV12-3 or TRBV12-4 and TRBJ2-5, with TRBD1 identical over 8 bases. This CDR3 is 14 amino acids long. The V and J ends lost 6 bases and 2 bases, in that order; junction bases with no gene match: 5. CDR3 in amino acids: CASRDNRGQETQYF. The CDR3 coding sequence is TGTGCCAGCAGAGATAACAGGGGGCAAGAGACCCAGTACTTC.